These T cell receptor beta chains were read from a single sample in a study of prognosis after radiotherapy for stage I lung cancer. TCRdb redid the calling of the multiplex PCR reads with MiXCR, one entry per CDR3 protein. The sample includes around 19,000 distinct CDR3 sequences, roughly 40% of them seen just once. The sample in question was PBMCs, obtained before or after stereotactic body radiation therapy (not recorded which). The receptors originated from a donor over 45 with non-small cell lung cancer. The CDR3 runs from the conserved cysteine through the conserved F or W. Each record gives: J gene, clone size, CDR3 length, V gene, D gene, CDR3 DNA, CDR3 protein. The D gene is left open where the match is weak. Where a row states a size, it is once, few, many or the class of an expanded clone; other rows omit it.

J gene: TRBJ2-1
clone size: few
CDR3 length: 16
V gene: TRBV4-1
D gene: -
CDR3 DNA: TGCGCCAGCAGCCAAGATTGGGGGAGCTCCTACAATGAGCAGTTCTTC
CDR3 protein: CASSQDWGSSYNEQFF

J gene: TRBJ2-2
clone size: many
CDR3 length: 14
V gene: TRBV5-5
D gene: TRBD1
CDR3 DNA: TGTGCCAGCAGCTTGGGACAGGGGATCGGGGAGCTGTTTTTT
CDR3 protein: CASSLGQGIGELFF

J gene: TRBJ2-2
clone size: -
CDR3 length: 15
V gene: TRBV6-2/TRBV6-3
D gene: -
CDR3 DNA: TGTGCCAGCATTAAAACAGTACGCGACACCGGGGAGCTGTTTTTT
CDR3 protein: CASIKTVRDTGELFF

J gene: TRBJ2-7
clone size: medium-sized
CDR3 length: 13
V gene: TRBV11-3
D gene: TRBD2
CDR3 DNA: TGTGCCAGCAGCCCCGGCGGGAGCTACGAGCAGTACTTC
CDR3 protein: CASSPGGSYEQYF

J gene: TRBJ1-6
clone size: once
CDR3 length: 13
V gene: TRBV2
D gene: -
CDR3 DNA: TGTGCCAGCAGTAATCCCGGGCGTACACACCTCCACTTT
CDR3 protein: CASSNPGRTHLHF

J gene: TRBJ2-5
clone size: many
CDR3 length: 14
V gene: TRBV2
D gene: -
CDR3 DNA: TGTGCCAGCAGTGAACCTCAGGGCCAAGAGACCCAGTACTTC
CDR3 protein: CASSEPQGQETQYF

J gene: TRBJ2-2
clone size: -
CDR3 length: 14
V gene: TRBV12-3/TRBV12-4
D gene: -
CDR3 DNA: TGTGCCAGCAGTTTAAGGGGTGAAACCGGGGAGCTGTTTTTT
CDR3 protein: CASSLRGETGELFF

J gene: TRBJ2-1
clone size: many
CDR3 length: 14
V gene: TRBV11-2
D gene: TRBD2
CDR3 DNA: TGTGCCAGCAGCTTGAGCGGGAGGCCCGATGAGCAGTTCTTC
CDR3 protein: CASSLSGRPDEQFF

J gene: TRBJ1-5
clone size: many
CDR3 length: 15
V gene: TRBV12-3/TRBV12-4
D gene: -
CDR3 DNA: TGTGCCAGCAGTGTGAAAGGGATTGGCAATCAGCCCCAGCATTTT
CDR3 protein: CASSVKGIGNQPQHF

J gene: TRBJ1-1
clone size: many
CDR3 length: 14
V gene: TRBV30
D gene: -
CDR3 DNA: TGTGCCTGGAGTGTACGGGCAGGGTACACTGAAGCTTTCTTT
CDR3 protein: CAWSVRAGYTEAFF

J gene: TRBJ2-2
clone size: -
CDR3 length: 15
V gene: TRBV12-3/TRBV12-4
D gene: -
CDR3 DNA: TGTGCCAGCAGTTCCCGGGGGCGAAGGACCGGGGAGCTGTTTTTT
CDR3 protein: CASSSRGRRTGELFF